These T cell receptor beta chains were read from a single sample in a study of early T cells in non-severe SARS-CoV-2 infection. From the 5' RACE reads, TCRdb called clonotypes with MiXCR, one entry per CDR3 protein. The sample contains 60,000 or so distinct CDR3 sequences, 8% to 13% of which appear only once. Sequencing used whole blood. These receptors originate from an adult who was a healthcare worker with PCR-confirmed SARS-CoV-2 infection or an uninfected control (not recorded which). The CDR3 runs from the conserved cysteine through the conserved F or W. Fields, in order: D gene, V gene, clone size, J gene, CDR3 protein, CDR3 DNA. The D gene is left open where the match is weak. The size of a clone is reported for some rows only, either as once, few or many, or as a class for expanded clones.

>-|TRBV7-9|few|TRBJ1-5
CASSPGVYDQPQHF
TGTGCCAGCAGCCCTGGGGTCTATGATCAGCCCCAGCATTTT
>-|TRBV12-3/TRBV12-4|few|TRBJ1-3
CASTPTEGVATVYF
TGTGCCAGCACCCCCACCGAGGGAGTAGCCACCGTATATTTT
>-|TRBV6-5|-|TRBJ2-3
CASSSGHITDTQYF
TGTGCCAGCAGCTCTGGACACATCACAGATACGCAGTATTTT
>-|TRBV19|once|TRBJ1-5
CASSIRGAQPQHF
TGTGCCAGTAGTATCAGGGGTGCCCAGCCCCAGCATTTT
>TRBD1|TRBV29-1|-|TRBJ2-7
CSARDSPYEQYF
TGCAGCGCCCGGGACAGTCCCTACGAGCAGTACTTC
>-|TRBV7-8|many|TRBJ2-7
CASSLFSLLSGIVSEQYF
TGTGCCAGCAGCTTATTCTCTTTGTTATCGGGGATCGTCTCCGAGCAGTACTTC
>-|TRBV6-5|many|TRBJ1-6
CASSGRSSPLHF
TGTGCCAGTAGTGGGAGGAGTTCACCCCTCCACTTT
>-|TRBV6-2/TRBV6-3|few|TRBJ2-1
CASRPGPRNEQFF
TGTGCCAGCAGACCGGGACCCAGGAATGAGCAGTTCTTC
>-|TRBV18|-|TRBJ2-1
CASSPLRVESEQFF
TGTGCCAGCTCACCACTGCGGGTGGAGAGTGAGCAGTTCTTC
>-|TRBV29-1|many|TRBJ2-7
CSVSDGYEQYF
TGCAGCGTGTCCGACGGCTACGAGCAGTACTTC
>-|TRBV6-2/TRBV6-3|few|TRBJ1-2
CASSHGRGYTF
TGTGCCAGCAGTCATGGACGTGGCTACACCTTC
>TRBD2|TRBV5-1|-|TRBJ2-3
CASSQGLAGDDTQYF
TGCGCCAGCAGCCAGGGACTAGCGGGGGACGATACGCAGTATTTT
>TRBD1|TRBV20-1|-|TRBJ1-4
CSYRGEEKLFF
TGCAGCTACAGGGGGGAAGAAAAACTGTTTTTT
>TRBD2|TRBV12-3/TRBV12-4|many|TRBJ2-5
CASRPSGRAAKTQYF
TGTGCCAGCAGGCCCAGCGGGAGGGCCGCCAAGACCCAGTACTTC
>-|TRBV11-2|many|TRBJ2-2
CASSELHGVTGELFF
TGTGCCAGCAGCGAGTTGCATGGGGTCACCGGGGAGCTGTTTTTT
>-|TRBV20-1|few|TRBJ2-3
CSARDPDGQQYF
TGCAGTGCTAGAGATCCGGACGGCCAGCAGTATTTT
>TRBD1|TRBV6-6|many|TRBJ2-5
CASRRQLQGETQYF
TGTGCCAGCAGACGTCAATTACAGGGGGAGACCCAGTACTTC
>TRBD2|TRBV18|many|TRBJ2-1
CASSGGRGEGDEQFF
TGTGCCAGCTCCGGAGGAAGAGGGGAGGGCGATGAGCAGTTCTTC